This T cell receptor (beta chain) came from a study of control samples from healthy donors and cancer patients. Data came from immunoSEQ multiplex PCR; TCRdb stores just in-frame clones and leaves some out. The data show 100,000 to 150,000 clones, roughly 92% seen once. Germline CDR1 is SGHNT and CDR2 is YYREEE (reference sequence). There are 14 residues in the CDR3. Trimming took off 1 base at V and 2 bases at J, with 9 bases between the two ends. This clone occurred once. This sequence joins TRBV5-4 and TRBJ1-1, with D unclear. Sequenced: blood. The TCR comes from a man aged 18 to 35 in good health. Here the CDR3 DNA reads TGTGCCAGCAGCTTGATGGGCTACAACACTGAAGCTTTCTTT. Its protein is CASSLMGYNTEAFF.